The TCR beta chain described here comes from a study of blood T cell repertoires in COVID-19. The method was immunoSEQ multiplex PCR; TCRdb's version includes in-frame clones alone and lacks a portion of them. The sample holds over 35,000 clones, roughly 85% seen once. This CDR3 has 17 residues. Germline lookup yields CDR1 KGHSH and CDR2 LQKENI. The ends lost 2 bases at V and 0 bases at J; junction bases unmatched: 5. The genes are TRBV18 and TRBJ1-2; 11 bases are shared with TRBD1. Material for sequencing was peripheral blood. This sequence was found in a human donor in a cohort sampled during active COVID-19. The CDR3 DNA follows: TGTGCCAGCTCACCAGGGACAGGGGGGTCGGCTAACTATGGCTACACCTTC. Translated, it gives CASSPGTGGSANYGYTF.